The sequence of this T cell receptor beta chain was determined in a study of control samples from healthy donors and cancer patients. Assay used: immunoSEQ multiplex PCR; TCRdb lists only in-frame clones, some missing. The table has approximately 89,000 clones, around nine tenths seen once. CDR1 and CDR2 from the germline V gene are LGHDT and YNNKEL (reference sequence). V dropped 4 bases and J dropped 2; count of bases not matched to a gene: 3. This CDR3 is built from 15 residues. Input material: blood. The source is a man aged 25-40 years in good health. The chain couples TRBV3-1 (or the pseudogene TRBV3-2) to TRBJ2-7; 12 bases line up with TRBD2. CDR3 nucleotide sequence: TGTGCCAGCAGCCCGACTAGCGGGGGTCCCTACGAGCAGTACTTC. Translated: CASSPTSGGPYEQYF.